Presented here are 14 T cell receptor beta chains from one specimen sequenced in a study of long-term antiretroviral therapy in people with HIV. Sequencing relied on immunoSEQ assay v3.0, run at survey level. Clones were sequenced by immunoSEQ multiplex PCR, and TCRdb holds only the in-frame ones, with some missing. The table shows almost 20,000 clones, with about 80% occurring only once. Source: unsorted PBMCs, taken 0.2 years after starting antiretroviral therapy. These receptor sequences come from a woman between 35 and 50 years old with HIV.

The DNA of the CDR3 is TGTGCCAGTAGTCTATGGACTAGCACCTACAATGAGCAGTTCTTC. This encodes CASSLWTSTYNEQFF. The chain has TRBV19 and TRBJ2-1; TRBD2 aligns across 8 bases. This CDR3 is built from 15 residues. The J segment lost 2 bases and the V segment lost 5 bases, leaving 5 bases of the junction unmatched. The V gene's germline CDR1 is LNHDA and CDR2 SQIVND (reference sequence).

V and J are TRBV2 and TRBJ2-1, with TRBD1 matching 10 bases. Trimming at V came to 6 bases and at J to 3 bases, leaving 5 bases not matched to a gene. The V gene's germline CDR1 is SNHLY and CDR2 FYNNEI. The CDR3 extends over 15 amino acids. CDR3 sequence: CASRSGTGDYNEQFF. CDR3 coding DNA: TGTGCCAGCAGGTCCGGGACAGGGGACTACAATGAGCAGTTCTTC.

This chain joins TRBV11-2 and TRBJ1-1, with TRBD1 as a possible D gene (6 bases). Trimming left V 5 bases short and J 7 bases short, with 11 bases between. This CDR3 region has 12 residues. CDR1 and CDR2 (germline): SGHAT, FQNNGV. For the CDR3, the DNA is TGTGCCAGCAGCCTGAGGGGGGTTGAAGCTTTCTTT. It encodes CASSLRGVEAFF.

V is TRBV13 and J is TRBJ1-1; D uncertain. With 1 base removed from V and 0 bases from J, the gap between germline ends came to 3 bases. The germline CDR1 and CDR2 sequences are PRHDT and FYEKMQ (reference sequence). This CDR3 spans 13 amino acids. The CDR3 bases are TGTGCCAGCAGCTTAGAAGTGAACACTGAAGCTTTCTTT. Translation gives CASSLEVNTEAFF.

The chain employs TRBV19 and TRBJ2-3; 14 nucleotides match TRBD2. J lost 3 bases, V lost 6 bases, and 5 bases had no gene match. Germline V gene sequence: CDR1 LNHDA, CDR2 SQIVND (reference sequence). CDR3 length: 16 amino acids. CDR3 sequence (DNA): TGTGCCAGTAGCAAAGGACTAGCGGGAGGTACAGATACGCAGTATTTT. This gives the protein CASSKGLAGGTDTQYF.

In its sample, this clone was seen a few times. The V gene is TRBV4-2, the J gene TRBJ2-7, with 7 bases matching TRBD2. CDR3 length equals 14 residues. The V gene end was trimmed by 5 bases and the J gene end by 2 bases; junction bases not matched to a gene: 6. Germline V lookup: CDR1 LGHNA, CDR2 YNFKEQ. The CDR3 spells CASSWGGSTYEQYF. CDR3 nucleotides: TGTGCCAGCAGCTGGGGGGGGAGCACCTACGAGCAGTACTTC.

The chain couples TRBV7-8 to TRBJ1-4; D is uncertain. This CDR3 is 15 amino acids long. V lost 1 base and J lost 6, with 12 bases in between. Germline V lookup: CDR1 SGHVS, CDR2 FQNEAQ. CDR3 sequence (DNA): TGTGCCAGCAGCTTAGAAGGGAGAAGGCATGAAAAACTGTTTTTT. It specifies CASSLEGRRHEKLFF.

Here the CDR3 reads CASSWTSGGPRETQYF. CDR3 bases: TGTGCCAGCAGTTGGACTAGCGGGGGGCCGAGGGAGACCCAGTACTTC. J is TRBJ2-5 and V is TRBV6-5, with 14 bases aligning to TRBD2. CDR1 is MNHEY and CDR2 is SVGAGI in the germline V gene. The J segment lost 5 bases and the V segment lost 4 bases, leaving 6 bases of the junction unmatched. The CDR3 runs to 16 residues.

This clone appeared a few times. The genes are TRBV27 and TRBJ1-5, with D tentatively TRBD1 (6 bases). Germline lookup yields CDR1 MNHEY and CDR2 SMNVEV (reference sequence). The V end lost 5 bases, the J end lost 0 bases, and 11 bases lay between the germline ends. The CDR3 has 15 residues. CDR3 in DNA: TGTGCCAGCAGTGAACAGGGATATAGCAATCAGCCCCAGCATTTT. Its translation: CASSEQGYSNQPQHF.

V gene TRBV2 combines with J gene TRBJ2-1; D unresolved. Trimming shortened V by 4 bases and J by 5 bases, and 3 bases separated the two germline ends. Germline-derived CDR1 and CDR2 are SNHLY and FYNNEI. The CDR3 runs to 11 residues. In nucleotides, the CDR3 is TGTGCCAGCAGTGTGGACAATGAGCAGTTCTTC. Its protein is CASSVDNEQFF.

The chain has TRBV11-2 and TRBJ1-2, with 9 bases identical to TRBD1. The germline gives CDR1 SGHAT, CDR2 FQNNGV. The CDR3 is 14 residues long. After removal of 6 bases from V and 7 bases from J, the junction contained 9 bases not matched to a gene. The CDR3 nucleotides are TGTGCCAGCAGAAGGGGACAGGGTTTTGGTGGCTACACCTTC. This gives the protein CASRRGQGFGGYTF.

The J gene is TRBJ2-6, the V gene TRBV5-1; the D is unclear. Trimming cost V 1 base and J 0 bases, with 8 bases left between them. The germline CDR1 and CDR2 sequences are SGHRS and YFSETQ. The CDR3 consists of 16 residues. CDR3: CASSLLGTSGANVLTF. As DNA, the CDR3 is TGCGCCAGCAGCTTGTTAGGTACCTCTGGGGCCAACGTCCTGACTTTC.

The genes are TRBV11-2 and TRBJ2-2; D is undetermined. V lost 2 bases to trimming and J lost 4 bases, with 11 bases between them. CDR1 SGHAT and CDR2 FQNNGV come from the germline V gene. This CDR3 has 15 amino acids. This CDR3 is CASSLKVSGTGELFF. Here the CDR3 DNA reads TGTGCCAGCAGCTTAAAGGTGTCAGGCACCGGGGAGCTGTTTTTT.

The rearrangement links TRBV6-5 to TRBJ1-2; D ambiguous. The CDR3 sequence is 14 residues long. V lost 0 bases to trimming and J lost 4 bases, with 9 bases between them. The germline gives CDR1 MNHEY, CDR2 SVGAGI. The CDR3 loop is CASSYSIRGYGYTF. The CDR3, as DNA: TGTGCCAGCAGTTACTCGATTCGGGGCTATGGCTACACCTTC.